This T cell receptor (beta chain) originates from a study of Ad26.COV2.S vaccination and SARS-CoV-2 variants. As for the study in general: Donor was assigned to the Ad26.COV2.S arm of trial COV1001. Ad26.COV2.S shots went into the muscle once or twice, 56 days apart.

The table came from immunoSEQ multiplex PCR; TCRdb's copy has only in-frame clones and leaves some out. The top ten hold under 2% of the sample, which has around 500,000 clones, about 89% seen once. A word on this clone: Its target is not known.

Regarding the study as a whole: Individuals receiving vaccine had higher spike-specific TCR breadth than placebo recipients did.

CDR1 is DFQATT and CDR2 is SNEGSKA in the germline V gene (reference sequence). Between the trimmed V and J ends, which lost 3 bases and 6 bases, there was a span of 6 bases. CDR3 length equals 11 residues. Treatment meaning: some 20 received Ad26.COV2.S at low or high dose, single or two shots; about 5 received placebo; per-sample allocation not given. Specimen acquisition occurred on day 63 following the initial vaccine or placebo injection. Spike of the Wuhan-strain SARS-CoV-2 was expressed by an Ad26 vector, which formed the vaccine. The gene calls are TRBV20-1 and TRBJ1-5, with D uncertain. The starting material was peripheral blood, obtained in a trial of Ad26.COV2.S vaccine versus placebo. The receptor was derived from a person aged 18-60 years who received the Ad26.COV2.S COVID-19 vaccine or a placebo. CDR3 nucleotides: TGCAGTGCTAGTAACGGTCAGCCCCAGCATTTT. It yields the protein CSASNGQPQHF.